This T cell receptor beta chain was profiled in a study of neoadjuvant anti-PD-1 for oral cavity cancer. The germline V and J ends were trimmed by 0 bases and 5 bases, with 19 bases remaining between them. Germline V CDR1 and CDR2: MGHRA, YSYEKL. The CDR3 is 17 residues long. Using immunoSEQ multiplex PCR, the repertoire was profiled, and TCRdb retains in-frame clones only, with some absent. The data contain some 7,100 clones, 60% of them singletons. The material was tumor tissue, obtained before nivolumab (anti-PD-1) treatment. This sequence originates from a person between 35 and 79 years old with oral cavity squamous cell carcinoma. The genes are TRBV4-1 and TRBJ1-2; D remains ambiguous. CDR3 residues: CASSQEQGQRTLYGYTF. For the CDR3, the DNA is TGCGCCAGCAGCCAAGAACAAGGTCAGAGAACCCTATATGGCTACACCTTC.